Below are 14 T cell receptor beta chains sequenced from a single sample in a study of T cell responses to AZD1222 COVID-19 vaccine. Produced via immunoSEQ multiplex PCR; TCRdb's table is partial and in-frame only. Among under 95,000 clones listed, about nine tenths were seen once. Sample: peripheral blood, taken 28 days after the second AZD1222 dose. These receptors were taken from an adult who received the AZD1222 COVID-19 vaccine.

The chain couples TRBV3-1 (or the pseudogene TRBV3-2) to TRBJ1-5, with D perhaps matching TRBD1 (5 bases). Germline-derived CDR1 and CDR2 are LGHDT and YNNKEL (reference sequence). This CDR3 region has 15 residues. Deletions cut 4 bases from V and 2 bases from J, with 12 bases between. CDR3 protein: CASSLGAQGNQPQHF. The CDR3 DNA sequence: TGTGCCAGCAGCCTAGGGGCGCAGGGCAATCAGCCCCAGCATTTT.

The chain joins TRBV27 to TRBJ2-2, with TRBD1 as a possible D gene (6 bases). Germline-derived CDR1 and CDR2 are MNHEY and SMNVEV (reference sequence). Trimming stripped 2 bases from V and 0 bases from J, with 7 bases between. The CDR3 sequence is 15 residues long. The DNA for the CDR3 is TGTGCCAGCAGTTTAAGGGGGACGAACACCGGGGAGCTGTTTTTT. Protein: CASSLRGTNTGELFF.

This clone was recorded a few times. V gene TRBV5-4 combines with J gene TRBJ1-2; tentatively, D is TRBD1 (6 bases). V was clipped by 4 bases and J by 1 base, with 17 bases between them. Germline V gives CDR1 SGHNT, CDR2 YYREEE (reference sequence). The CDR3 sequence is 16 residues long. The DNA of the CDR3 is TGTGCCAGCAGCCTCGGCGTTCAGGGGAGTAACTATGGCTACACCTTC. This codes for CASSLGVQGSNYGYTF.

In DNA, the CDR3 is TGTGCCAGTAGTCTAGGGGGAAGGTTCAATGAGCAGTTCTTC. Translation gives CASSLGGRFNEQFF. The V call is TRBV19, the J call TRBJ2-1, with TRBD1 as a possible D gene (6 bases). Germline V gene data show CDR1 as LNHDA and CDR2 as SQIVND (reference sequence). The CDR3 length is 14 residues. Deletions cut 5 bases from V and 6 bases from J, with 14 bases between.

This clone has more than one count but fewer than ten. This chain uses TRBV6-1 with TRBJ1-2; TRBD1 matches at 7 bases. This CDR3 has 14 residues. Unmatched junction bases numbered 8, after V lost 3 bases and J lost 7 bases. CDR1 MNHNS and CDR2 SASEGT come from the germline V gene. The CDR3 nucleotides are TGTGCCAGCAGTGAGGTAGGGACAGACGGTGGCTACACCTTC. Protein: CASSEVGTDGGYTF.

The rearrangement uses TRBV7-8 and TRBJ2-7, with no clear D. The germline gives CDR1 SGHVS, CDR2 FQNEAQ. The CDR3 runs to 14 residues. Between the trimmed V and J ends, which lost 7 bases and 3 bases, there was a span of 16 bases. The CDR3, as DNA: TGTGCCAGCAAAGAGAGAACCACCCACTACGAGCAGTACTTC. It specifies CASKERTTHYEQYF.

V usage is TRBV10-1 and J usage is TRBJ2-3; 7 nucleotides align to TRBD2. Germline lookup yields CDR1 WNHNN and CDR2 SYGVQD (reference sequence). With V trimmed by 5 bases and J by 0 bases, 17 bases remained unmatched. This CDR3 comprises 19 residues. The CDR3 is CASSPHHRLARRSTDTQYF. As DNA, the CDR3 is TGCGCCAGCAGTCCCCACCACAGACTAGCAAGGCGTAGCACAGATACGCAGTATTTT.

V and J are TRBV28 and TRBJ2-1, with 12 nucleotides matching TRBD2. Unmatched junction bases numbered 9, after V lost 4 bases and J lost 5 bases. Per germline, CDR1 MDHEN and CDR2 SYDVKM. There are 17 residues in the CDR3. In nucleotides, the CDR3 is TGTGCCAGCAGTTCCATACTAGCGGGGGGCCTGAACAATGAGCAGTTCTTC. It codes for CASSSILAGGLNNEQFF.

The chain carries TRBV28 and TRBJ2-5, with TRBD2 as a possible D gene (6 bases). V dropped 6 bases and J dropped 4 bases, with 9 bases sitting between them. This CDR3 has 12 residues. CDR1 and CDR2 from the germline V gene are MDHEN and SYDVKM. CDR3 DNA sequence: TGTGCCAGCAGCCAGGGAGGAGAGACCCAGTACTTC. It is translated as CASSQGGETQYF.

The gene calls are TRBV19 and TRBJ1-5; D might be TRBD1 (5 bases). CDR1 and CDR2 (germline): LNHDA, SQIVND (reference sequence). The germline V and J ends were trimmed by 3 bases and 2 bases, with 11 bases remaining between them. The CDR3 totals 15 residues. CDR3 in amino acids: CASSMGGSRNQPQHF. In DNA form, the CDR3 reads TGTGCCAGTAGTATGGGGGGTTCTCGCAATCAGCCCCAGCATTTT.

The chain recombines TRBV28 with TRBJ2-7, with TRBD1 identical over 8 bases. The ends lost 3 bases at V and 4 bases at J; junction bases unmatched: 5. Germline V lookup: CDR1 MDHEN, CDR2 SYDVKM. The CDR3 totals 14 residues. CDR3 in amino acids: CASSLAGGEYEQYF. The CDR3 bases are TGTGCCAGCAGTTTGGCAGGGGGCGAGTACGAGCAGTACTTC.

The V call is TRBV23-1, the J call TRBJ2-7; D not certain. TRBV23-1 is sorted into the ORF group, with uncertain function. The CDR3 spans 14 residues. V dropped 0 bases and J dropped 3 bases, with 9 bases sitting between them. The CDR3 sequence is CASSQSGCFYEQYF. For the CDR3, the DNA is TGCGCCAGCAGTCAATCGGGCTGTTTCTACGAGCAGTACTTC.

This clone has a handful of counts. This chain connects TRBV25-1 to TRBJ1-5, with D possibly matching TRBD1 (6 bases). The CDR3 runs 16 residues. V was clipped by 5 bases and J by 5 bases, with 19 bases between them. Germline CDR1 is MGHDK and CDR2 is SYGVNS. The CDR3 here is CASSPSTGPEDQPQHF. The CDR3 coding sequence is TGTGCCAGCAGTCCTTCGACAGGTCCCGAGGATCAGCCCCAGCATTTT.

The genes are TRBV4-3 and TRBJ1-6; 7 bases agree with TRBD1. The CDR3 sequence is 14 residues long. CDR1 and CDR2 (germline): LGHNA, YSLEER. V gave up 4 bases and J gave up 6 bases; unmatched junction bases: 3. The CDR3 is CASSRGTVNSPLHF. CDR3 bases: TGCGCCAGCAGCCGGGGGACAGTTAATTCACCCCTCCACTTT.